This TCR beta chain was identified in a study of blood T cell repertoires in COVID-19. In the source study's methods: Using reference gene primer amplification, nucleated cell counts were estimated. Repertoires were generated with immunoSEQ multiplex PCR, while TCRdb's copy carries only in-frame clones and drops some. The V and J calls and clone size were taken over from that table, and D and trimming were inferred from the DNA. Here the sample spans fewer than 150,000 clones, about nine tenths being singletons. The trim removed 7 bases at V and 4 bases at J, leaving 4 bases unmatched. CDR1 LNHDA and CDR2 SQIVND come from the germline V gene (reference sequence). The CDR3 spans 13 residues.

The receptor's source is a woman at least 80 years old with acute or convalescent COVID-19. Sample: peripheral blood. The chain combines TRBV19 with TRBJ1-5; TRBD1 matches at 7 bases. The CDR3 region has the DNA TGTGCCAGTATGCACAGGGGTAATCAGCCCCAGCATTTT. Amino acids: CASMHRGNQPQHF.